The 6 T cell receptor beta chains below come from one sample, sequenced in a study of cytomegalovirus exposure and HLA in healthy donors. The primer mix had 60 Vbeta and 13 Jbeta primers. The protocol was immunoSEQ multiplex PCR, while the TCRdb copy is restricted to in-frame clones and leaves out a portion. The sample shows about 130,000 clones, around 83% of them seen only once. The specimen was PBMCs. The receptors shown here come from a human donor in good health.

There are a few counts of this clone. The CDR3, as DNA: TGTGCCAGCAGCAGGGGGACAGGGGGTGAAGCTTTCTTT. Amino acid sequence: CASSRGTGGEAFF. The chain uses TRBV13 and TRBJ1-1; 11 bases fit TRBD1. Germline V gene data show CDR1 as PRHDT and CDR2 as FYEKMQ (reference sequence). The V gene end was trimmed by 5 bases and the J gene end by 7 bases; junction bases not matched to a gene: 3. The CDR3 contains 13 residues.

This clone appeared a single time. The gene calls are TRBV15 and TRBJ1-6; D gene uncertain. CDR3 length equals 14 residues. In germline, CDR1 is LNHNV, CDR2 YYDKDF (reference sequence). The V end was cut by 0 bases, the J end by 7 bases, with 7 bases between. DNA of the CDR3: TGTGCCACCAGCAGAGAAACTTTAAATTCACCCCTCCACTTT. Protein: CATSRETLNSPLHF.

This CDR3 is CASSFGGPGTDTQYF. The CDR3 nucleotides read TGTGCCAGCAGTTTCGGGGGGCCAGGCACAGATACGCAGTATTTT. The chain is built from TRBV27 and TRBJ2-3; TRBD2 might be the D (7 bases). Per the germline V gene, CDR1 is MNHEY and CDR2 is SMNVEV (reference sequence). This CDR3 has 15 residues. V gave up 3 bases and J gave up 1 base, with 11 bases separating them.

This sequence joins TRBV27 and TRBJ2-3, with TRBD2 identical over 10 bases. The junction had 8 bases not matched to a gene; V was cut back by 2 bases and J by 6 bases. The CDR3 spans 16 residues. Germline CDR1 is MNHEY and CDR2 is SMNVEV (reference sequence). CDR3 bases: TGTGCCAGCAGTTTAGAGGCTAGCGGGGGATACGATACGCAGTATTTT. The encoded protein is CASSLEASGGYDTQYF.

The chain links TRBV28 to TRBJ2-7; D unclear. Germline V lookup: CDR1 MDHEN, CDR2 SYDVKM. The CDR3 loop spans 13 amino acids. Trimming pared 7 bases from V and 0 bases from J, leaving 10 bases between. In nucleotides, the CDR3 is TGTGCCAGCATCCCAGGTAGCTCCTACGAGCAGTACTTC. It encodes CASIPGSSYEQYF. Full variable domain (rest looked up from reference TRBV28 and TRBJ2-7): DVKVTQSSRYLVKRTGEKVFLECVQDMDHENMFWYRQDPGLGLRLIYFSYDVKMKEKGDIPEGYSVSREKKERFSLILESASTNQTSMYLCASIPGSSYEQYFGPGTRLTVT.

This rearrangement joins TRBV7-2 to TRBJ2-3; TRBD1 might be the D (5 bases). V was pared by 5 bases and J by 5 bases, with 14 bases between. The germline gives CDR1 SGHTA, CDR2 FQGNSA. The CDR3 is 14 residues long. This chain's CDR3 is CASSPAVREDTQYF. CDR3 nucleotides: TGTGCCAGCAGCCCCGCGGTCAGGGAAGATACGCAGTATTTT.